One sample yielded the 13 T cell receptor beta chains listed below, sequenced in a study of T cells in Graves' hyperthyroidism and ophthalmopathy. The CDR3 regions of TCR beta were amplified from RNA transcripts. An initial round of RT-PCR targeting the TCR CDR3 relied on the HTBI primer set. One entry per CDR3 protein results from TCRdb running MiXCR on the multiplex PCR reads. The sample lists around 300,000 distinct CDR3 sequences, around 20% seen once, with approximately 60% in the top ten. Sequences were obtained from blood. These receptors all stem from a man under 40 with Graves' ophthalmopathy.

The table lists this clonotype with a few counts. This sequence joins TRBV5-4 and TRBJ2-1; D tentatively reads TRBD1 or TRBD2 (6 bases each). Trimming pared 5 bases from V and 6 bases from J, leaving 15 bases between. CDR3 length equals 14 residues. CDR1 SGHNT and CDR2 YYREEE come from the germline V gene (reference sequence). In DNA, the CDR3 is TGTGCCAGCAGTAAGGGGGGAGTGTCCAATGAGCAGTTCTTC. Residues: CASSKGGVSNEQFF. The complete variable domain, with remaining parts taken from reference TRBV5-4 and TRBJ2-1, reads ETGVTQSPTHLIKTRGQQVTLRCSSQSGHNTVSWYQQALGQGPQFIFQYYREEENGRGNFPPRFSGLQFPNYSSELNVNALELDDSALYLCASSKGGVSNEQFFGPGTRLTVL.

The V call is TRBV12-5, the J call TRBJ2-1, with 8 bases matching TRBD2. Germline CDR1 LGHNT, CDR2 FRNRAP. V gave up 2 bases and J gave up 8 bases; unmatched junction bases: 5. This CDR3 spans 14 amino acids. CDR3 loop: CASGLSGGRYEQFF. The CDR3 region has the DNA TGTGCTAGTGGTTTGTCGGGCGGGAGGTATGAGCAGTTCTTC.

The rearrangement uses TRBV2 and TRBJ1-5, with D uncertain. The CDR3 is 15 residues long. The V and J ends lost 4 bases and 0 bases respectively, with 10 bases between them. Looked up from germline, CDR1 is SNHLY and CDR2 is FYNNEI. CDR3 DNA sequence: TGTGCCAGCAGTGTAGGAGCATATAGCAATCAGCCCCAGCATTTT. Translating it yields CASSVGAYSNQPQHF.

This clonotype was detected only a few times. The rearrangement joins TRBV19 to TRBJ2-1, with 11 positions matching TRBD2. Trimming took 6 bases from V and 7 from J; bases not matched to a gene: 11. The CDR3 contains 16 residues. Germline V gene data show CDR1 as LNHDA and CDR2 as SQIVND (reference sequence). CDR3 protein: CASSLAGGPRKNEQFF. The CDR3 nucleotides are TGTGCCAGTAGCTTAGCGGGAGGGCCTAGGAAGAATGAGCAGTTCTTC.

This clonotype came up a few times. The CDR3 region is CASSLSAGYSYEQYF. Written as DNA, the CDR3 is TGTGCCAGCAGTTTATCGGCCGGATACTCCTACGAGCAGTACTTC. The chain joins TRBV27 to TRBJ2-7; no clear D. The CDR3 length is 15 residues. Trimming removed 0 bases at V and 0 bases at J, with 9 bases between. Germline V gene data show CDR1 as MNHEY and CDR2 as SMNVEV (reference sequence).

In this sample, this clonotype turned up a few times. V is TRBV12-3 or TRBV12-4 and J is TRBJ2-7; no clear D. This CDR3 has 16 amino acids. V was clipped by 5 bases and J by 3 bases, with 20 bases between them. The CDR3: CASSARSGSGDYEQYF. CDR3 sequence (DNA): TGTGCCAGCAGTGCCCGCTCCGGGTCCGGAGACTACGAGCAGTACTTC.

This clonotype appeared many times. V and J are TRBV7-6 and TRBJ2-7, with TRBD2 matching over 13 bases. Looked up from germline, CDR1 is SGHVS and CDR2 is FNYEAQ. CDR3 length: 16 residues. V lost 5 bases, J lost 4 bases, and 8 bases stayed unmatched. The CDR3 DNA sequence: TGTGCCAGCAGCCCTATCGGGACTAGCGGGGCATACGAGCAGTACTTC. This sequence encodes CASSPIGTSGAYEQYF.

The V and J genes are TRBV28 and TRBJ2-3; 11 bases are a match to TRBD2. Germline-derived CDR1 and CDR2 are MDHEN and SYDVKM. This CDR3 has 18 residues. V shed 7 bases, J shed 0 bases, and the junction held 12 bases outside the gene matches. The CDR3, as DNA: TGTGCCAGCACCAACCGGGGACTAGCGGTTACTAGCACAGATACGCAGTATTTT. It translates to CASTNRGLAVTSTDTQYF.

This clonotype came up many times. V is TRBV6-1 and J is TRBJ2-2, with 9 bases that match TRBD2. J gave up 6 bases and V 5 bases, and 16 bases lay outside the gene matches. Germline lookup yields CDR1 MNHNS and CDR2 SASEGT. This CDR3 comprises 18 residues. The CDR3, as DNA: TGTGCCAGCAGTCCGCGGCTTAGGACTAGCGTTATCTCCGGGGAGCTGTTTTTT. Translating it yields CASSPRLRTSVISGELFF.

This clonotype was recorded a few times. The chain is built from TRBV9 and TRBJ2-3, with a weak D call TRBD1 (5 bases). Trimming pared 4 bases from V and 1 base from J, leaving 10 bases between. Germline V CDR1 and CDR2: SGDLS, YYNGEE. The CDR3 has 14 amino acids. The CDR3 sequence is CASSFDSGTDTQYF. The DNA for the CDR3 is TGTGCCAGCAGCTTCGACAGCGGCACAGATACGCAGTATTTT.

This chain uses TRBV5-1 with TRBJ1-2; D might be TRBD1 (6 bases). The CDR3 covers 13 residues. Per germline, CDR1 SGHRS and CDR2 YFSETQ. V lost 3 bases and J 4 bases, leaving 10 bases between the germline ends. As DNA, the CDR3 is TGCGCCAGCAGCTGGGGGGCAGGCTATGGCTACACCTTC. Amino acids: CASSWGAGYGYTF.

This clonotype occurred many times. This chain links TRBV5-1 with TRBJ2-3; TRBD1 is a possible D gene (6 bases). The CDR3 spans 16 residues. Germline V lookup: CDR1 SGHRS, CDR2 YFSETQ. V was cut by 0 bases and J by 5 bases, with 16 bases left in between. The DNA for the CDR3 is TGCGCCAGCAGCTTGGACAGGGCCCTCCTCGTAGATACGCAGTATTTT. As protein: CASSLDRALLVDTQYF.

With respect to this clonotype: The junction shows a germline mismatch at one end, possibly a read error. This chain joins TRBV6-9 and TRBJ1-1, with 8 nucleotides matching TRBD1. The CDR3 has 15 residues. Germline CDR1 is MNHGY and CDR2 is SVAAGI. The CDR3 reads CAGSSQRTGSTEAFF. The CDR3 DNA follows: TGTGCCGGCAGTTCACAGAGGACAGGGAGTACTGAAGCTTTCTTT.